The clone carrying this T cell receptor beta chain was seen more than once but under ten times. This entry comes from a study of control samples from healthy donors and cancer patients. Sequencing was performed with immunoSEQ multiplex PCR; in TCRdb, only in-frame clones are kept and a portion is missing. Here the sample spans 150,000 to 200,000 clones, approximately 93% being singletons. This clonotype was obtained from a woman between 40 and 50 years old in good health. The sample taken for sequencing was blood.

The CDR3 DNA follows: TGTGCCAGCGAAGCTCGGCCAGATACGCAGTATTTT. Translating gives CASEARPDTQYF. V usage is TRBV6-5 and J usage is TRBJ2-3; unclear D gene. The length of the CDR3 is 12 residues. Trimming removed 8 bases at V and 4 bases at J, with 10 bases between. Germline V gene lookup returns CDR1 MNHEY and CDR2 SVGAGI.